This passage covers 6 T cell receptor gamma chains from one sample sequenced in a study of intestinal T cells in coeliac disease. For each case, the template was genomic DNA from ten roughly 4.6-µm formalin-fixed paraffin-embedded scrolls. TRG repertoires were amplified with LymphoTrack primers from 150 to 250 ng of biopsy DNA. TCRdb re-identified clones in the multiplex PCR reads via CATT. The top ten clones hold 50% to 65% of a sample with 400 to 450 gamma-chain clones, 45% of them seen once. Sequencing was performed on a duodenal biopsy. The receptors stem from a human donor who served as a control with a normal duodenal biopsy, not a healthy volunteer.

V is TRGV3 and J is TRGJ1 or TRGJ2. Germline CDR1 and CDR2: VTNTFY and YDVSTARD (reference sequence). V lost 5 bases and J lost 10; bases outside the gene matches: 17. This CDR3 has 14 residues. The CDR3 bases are TGTGCCACCTGGGGACGGACCGTTATTATAAAGAAACTCTTT. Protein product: CATWGRTVIIKKLF.

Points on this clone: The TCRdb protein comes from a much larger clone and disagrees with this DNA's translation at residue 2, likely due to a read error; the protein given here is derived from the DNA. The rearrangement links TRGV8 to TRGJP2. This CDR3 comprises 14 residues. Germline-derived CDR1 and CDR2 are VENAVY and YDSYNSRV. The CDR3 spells CTTWDYSSDWIKTF. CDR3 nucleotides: TGTACCACCTGGGACTATAGTAGTGATTGGATCAAGACGTTT.

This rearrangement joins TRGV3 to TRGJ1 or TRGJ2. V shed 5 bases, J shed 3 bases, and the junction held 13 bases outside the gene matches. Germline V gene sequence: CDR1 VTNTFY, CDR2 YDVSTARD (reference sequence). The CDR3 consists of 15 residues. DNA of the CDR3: TGTGCCACCTGGGGACAGGCCGGGGGTTATTATAAGAAACTCTTT. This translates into CATWGQAGGYYKKLF.

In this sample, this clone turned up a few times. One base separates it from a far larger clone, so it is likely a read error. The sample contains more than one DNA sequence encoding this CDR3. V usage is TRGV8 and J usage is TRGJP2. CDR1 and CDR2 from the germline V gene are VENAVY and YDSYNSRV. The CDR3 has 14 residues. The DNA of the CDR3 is TGTGCCACCTGGGACTATAGTAGTGATTGGATCAAGACGTTC. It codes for CATWDYSSDWIKTF.

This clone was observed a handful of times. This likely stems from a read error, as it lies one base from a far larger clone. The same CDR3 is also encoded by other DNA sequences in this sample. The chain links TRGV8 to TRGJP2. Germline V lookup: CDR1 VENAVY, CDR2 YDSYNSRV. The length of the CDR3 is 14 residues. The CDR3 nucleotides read TGCGCCACCTGGGACTATAGTAGTGATTGGATCAAGACGTTT. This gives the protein CATWDYSSDWIKTF.

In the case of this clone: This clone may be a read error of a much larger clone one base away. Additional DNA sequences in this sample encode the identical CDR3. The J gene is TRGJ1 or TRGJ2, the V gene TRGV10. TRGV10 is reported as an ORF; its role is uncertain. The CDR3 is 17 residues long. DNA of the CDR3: TGTGCCGCGTGGGATACCCAACCTCACCCCCCTTATTATAAGAAACTCTTT. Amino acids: CAAWDTQPHPPYYKKLF.